The 31 T cell receptor beta chains in this list originate from one sample, sequenced in a study of control samples from healthy donors and cancer patients. The method was immunoSEQ multiplex PCR; TCRdb's version includes in-frame clones alone and lacks a portion of them. Here the sample spans some 160,000 clones, 94% being singletons. The sample comprised blood. The receptor source for this set is a middle-aged woman in good health.

The gene calls are TRBV3-1 (or the pseudogene TRBV3-2) and TRBJ1-6; possibly TRBD1 for D (6 bases). Germline V CDR1 and CDR2: LGHDT, YNNKEL (reference sequence). V was clipped by 6 bases and J by 10 bases, with 16 bases between them. The CDR3 totals 14 residues. CDR3 amino acids: CASSSGVAGSPLHF. CDR3 sequence (DNA): TGTGCCAGCAGTTCAGGGGTGGCAGGGTCACCCCTCCACTTT.

The chain couples TRBV7-8 to TRBJ1-4; tentatively, D is TRBD1 (5 bases). The CDR3 consists of 16 residues. Per germline, CDR1 SGHVS and CDR2 FQNEAQ. V was pared by 5 bases and J by 2 bases, with 15 bases between. CDR3 nucleotides: TGTGCCAGCAGCCCAGGGACTGTCTCGACTAATGAAAAACTGTTTTTT. As protein: CASSPGTVSTNEKLFF.

The rearrangement joins TRBV15 to TRBJ2-1; 7 nucleotides agree with TRBD2. Germline CDR1 LNHNV, CDR2 YYDKDF (reference sequence). After removal of 2 bases from V and 8 bases from J, the junction contained 15 bases not matched to a gene. The CDR3 runs 17 residues. Here the CDR3 reads CATSRPIFGGSRYEQFF. DNA for the CDR3: TGTGCCACCAGCAGACCTATCTTTGGCGGGAGTAGGTATGAGCAGTTCTTC.

The rearrangement uses TRBV5-6 and TRBJ2-5; D not certain. CDR3 size: 15 residues. Between the trimmed V and J ends, which lost 1 base and 4 bases, there was a span of 14 bases. From germline, CDR1 is SGHDT and CDR2 YYEEEE. The DNA for the CDR3 is TGTGCCAGCAGCTTGTCTAGGGCCACAGTAGAGACCCAGTACTTC. Protein: CASSLSRATVETQYF.

This rearrangement joins TRBV4-3 to TRBJ2-7; D is undetermined. Trimming removed 0 bases at V and 2 bases at J, with 14 bases between. The CDR3 has 16 amino acids. Germline V lookup: CDR1 LGHNA, CDR2 YSLEER. The CDR3 nucleotides are TGCGCCAGCAGCCAAGAATATAGGATACCCCCCTACGAGCAGTACTTC. This encodes CASSQEYRIPPYEQYF.

The rearrangement links TRBV16 to TRBJ1-2; D uncertain. Trimming pared 4 bases from V and 4 bases from J, leaving 10 bases between. CDR1 and CDR2 from the germline V gene are KGHSY and FQNENV. This CDR3 spans 13 amino acids. The CDR3 DNA is TGTGCCAGCAGCCTCCCGGCTTTCTATGGCTACACCTTC. Translated: CASSLPAFYGYTF.

This chain links TRBV14 with TRBJ1-2; D perhaps matches TRBD1 (5 bases). Germline V lookup: CDR1 SGHDN, CDR2 FVKESK. V lost 4 bases and J lost 1, with 10 bases in between. The CDR3 runs to 14 residues. The CDR3 here is CASSLTGVNYGYTF. The CDR3 DNA is TGTGCCAGCAGCCTTACAGGAGTTAACTATGGCTACACCTTC.

The chain uses TRBV7-7 and TRBJ2-5; TRBD2 agrees at 9 bases. The CDR3 extends over 15 amino acids. In germline, CDR1 is SSHAT, CDR2 FNYEAQ (reference sequence). Trimming removed 1 base from V and 3 bases from J; junction bases left unmatched: 3. CDR3 nucleotide sequence: TGTGCCAGCAGCTTAGGGCTAGCGGGAAAAGAGACCCAGTACTTC. Translating it yields CASSLGLAGKETQYF.

The V gene is TRBV9, the J gene TRBJ2-3; no reliable D call. The V gene's germline CDR1 is SGDLS and CDR2 YYNGEE. The V gene lost 5 bases and the J gene lost 5 bases, with 3 bases spanning the gap. The CDR3 covers 10 residues. The CDR3 DNA sequence: TGTGCCAGCAGTGGAGATACGCAGTATTTT. Encoded protein: CASSGDTQYF.

The J gene is TRBJ2-2, the V gene TRBV6-2 or TRBV6-3; D call uncertain. V was shortened by 2 bases and J by 1 base, with 14 bases between the two germline ends. Germline V gene sequence: CDR1 MNHEY, CDR2 SVGEGT. The CDR3 consists of 17 residues. The CDR3 DNA follows: TGTGCCAGCAGTTACGGGAATAGACCAAAGAACACCGGGGAGCTGTTTTTT. This translates into CASSYGNRPKNTGELFF.

V is TRBV5-1 and J is TRBJ2-5; perhaps TRBD2 as D (6 bases). The ends were cut back, 4 bases at V and 10 bases at J, with 20 bases in the middle. The CDR3 is 14 residues long. Germline lookup yields CDR1 SGHRS and CDR2 YFSETQ. CDR3 DNA sequence: TGCGCCAGCAGCGACCCGGGACTCCTACTCGTCCAGTACTTC. It specifies CASSDPGLLLVQYF.

This chain joins TRBV4-1 and TRBJ2-5; D possibly uses TRBD1 or TRBD2 (5 bases each). Germline V gene lookup returns CDR1 MGHRA and CDR2 YSYEKL. CDR3 length equals 13 residues. V was pared by 4 bases and J by 4 bases, with 10 bases between. DNA for the CDR3: TGCGCCAGCAGCCCCGGGGCCCGAGAGACCCAGTACTTC. Encoded protein: CASSPGARETQYF.

The chain carries TRBV30 and TRBJ1-3; tentative D call: TRBD1 (5 bases). From germline, CDR1 is GTSNPN and CDR2 SVGIG (reference sequence). The CDR3 consists of 16 residues. V lost 2 bases to trimming and J lost 3 bases, with 17 bases between them. The DNA for the CDR3 is TGTGCCTGGAGTAGGGCGGGACGGGACTATGGAAACACCATATATTTT. It yields the protein CAWSRAGRDYGNTIYF.

The genes are TRBV28 and TRBJ1-5; D call uncertain. The CDR3 consists of 13 residues. Per germline, CDR1 MDHEN and CDR2 SYDVKM. The germline V and J ends were trimmed by 3 bases and 0 bases, with 3 bases remaining between them. Here the CDR3 DNA reads TGTGCCAGCAGTTTCAATAGCAATCAGCCCCAGCATTTT. Amino acid sequence: CASSFNSNQPQHF.

The chain joins TRBV7-2 to TRBJ1-4, with D possibly matching TRBD1 (5 bases). Looked up from germline, CDR1 is SGHTA and CDR2 is FQGNSA. This CDR3 comprises 14 residues. V lost 6 bases and J 7 bases, leaving 15 bases between the germline ends. The CDR3 is CASRLQGTVEKLFF. In DNA, the CDR3 is TGTGCCAGCAGATTGCAGGGTACGGTTGAAAAACTGTTTTTT.

This rearrangement joins TRBV4-3 to TRBJ1-1; D is undetermined. The V end was cut by 0 bases, the J end by 3 bases, with 11 bases between. Germline V CDR1 and CDR2: LGHNA, YSLEER. The CDR3 consists of 15 residues. CDR3 bases: TGCGCCAGCAGCCAAGATCCCCACCGGGACACTGAAGCTTTCTTT. It translates to CASSQDPHRDTEAFF.

This chain uses TRBV5-4 with TRBJ2-3, with D perhaps matching TRBD1 (7 bases). This CDR3 has 16 residues. In germline, CDR1 is SGHNT, CDR2 YYREEE (reference sequence). Trimming removed 4 bases from V and 0 bases from J, with 15 bases in between. Here the CDR3 DNA reads TGTGCCAGCAGCCGGGGGACAGTAACTAGCACAGATACGCAGTATTTT. It translates to CASSRGTVTSTDTQYF.

This chain joins TRBV6-2 or TRBV6-3 and TRBJ1-1; D gene ambiguous. The CDR3 is made up of 13 amino acids. Germline CDR1 is MNHEY and CDR2 is SVGEGT. Trimming removed 6 bases at V and 0 bases at J, with 8 bases between. CDR3 nucleotides: TGTGCCAGCAGCCGGTTGTTGAACACTGAAGCTTTCTTT. It translates to CASSRLLNTEAFF.

This chain uses TRBV4-2 with TRBJ1-2; D is perhaps TRBD1 (5 bases). Trimming took off 7 bases at V and 0 bases at J, with 12 bases between the two ends. Per germline, CDR1 LGHNA and CDR2 YNFKEQ. The CDR3 covers 14 residues. The CDR3 spells CASTKTEANYGYTF. For the CDR3, the DNA is TGTGCCAGCACCAAGACAGAGGCTAACTATGGCTACACCTTC.

The chain carries TRBV6-2 or TRBV6-3 and TRBJ2-4, with 8 bases identical to TRBD1. The CDR3 is made up of 15 amino acids. The germline gives CDR1 MNHEY, CDR2 SVGEGT. V lost 5 bases and J lost 9; bases outside the gene matches: 12. The CDR3 protein is CASSLVGQGEGIQYF. DNA for the CDR3: TGTGCCAGCAGTCTTGTCGGACAGGGCGAGGGCATTCAGTACTTC.

The rearrangement uses TRBV7-3 and TRBJ2-1; either TRBD1 or TRBD2 may supply D (5 bases each). Germline V gene sequence: CDR1 SGHTA, CDR2 FQGTGA. V was cut by 3 bases and J by 2 bases, with 11 bases left in between. This CDR3 spans 15 amino acids. The CDR3 loop reads CASSLDWDPYNEQFF. CDR3 coding DNA: TGTGCCAGCAGCTTGGACTGGGACCCCTACAATGAGCAGTTCTTC.

The chain combines TRBV6-5 with TRBJ2-5; D remains ambiguous. The germline V gene has CDR1 MNHEY and CDR2 SVGAGI. Trimming took off 4 bases at V and 4 bases at J, with 4 bases between the two ends. The CDR3 sequence is 11 residues long. The CDR3 is CASSWRETQYF. CDR3 nucleotides: TGTGCCAGCAGTTGGCGAGAGACCCAGTACTTC.

V usage is TRBV6-6 and J usage is TRBJ2-3; no clear D. V was cut by 3 bases and J by 0 bases, with 13 bases left in between. Germline-derived CDR1 and CDR2 are MNHNY and SVGAGI (reference sequence). The CDR3 covers 16 residues. The CDR3 coding sequence is TGTGCCAGCAGTTATTACGAGGAATCTAGCACAGATACGCAGTATTTT. Translating gives CASSYYEESSTDTQYF.

The chain joins TRBV18 to TRBJ1-1; tentative D call: TRBD1 (5 bases). The CDR3 runs 13 residues. The V gene lost 4 bases and the J gene lost 0 bases, with 6 bases spanning the gap. The germline V gene encodes CDR1 KGHSH and CDR2 LQKENI. This CDR3 is CASSQGLNTEAFF. The DNA for the CDR3 is TGTGCCAGCTCACAGGGACTGAACACTGAAGCTTTCTTT.

The rearrangement joins TRBV7-3 to TRBJ2-7; D is possibly TRBD2 (6 bases). V was clipped by 5 bases and J by 3 bases, with 17 bases between them. The CDR3 totals 15 residues. CDR1 SGHTA and CDR2 FQGTGA come from the germline V gene. Here the CDR3 reads CASSLTSGLRYEQYF. As DNA, the CDR3 is TGTGCCAGCAGCCTCACCAGCGGGCTCCGCTACGAGCAGTACTTC.

This clone was seen only once. Other nucleotide sequences from this sample produce the same CDR3. This chain connects TRBV10-3 to TRBJ2-7, with D maybe TRBD1 (7 bases). Germline CDR1 is ENHRY and CDR2 is SYGVKD. V lost 2 bases and J 1 base, leaving 12 bases between the germline ends. The CDR3 contains 15 residues. CDR3 sequence reads: CAISEGAGQSYEQYF. CDR3 coding DNA: TGTGCCATCAGTGAGGGGGCGGGACAGTCCTACGAGCAGTACTTC.

This clone was recorded once. Mismatch with germline at one junction end may stem from a read error. This chain joins TRBV20-1 and TRBJ2-5; 7 bases align to TRBD2. This CDR3 comprises 14 residues. CDR1 DFQATT and CDR2 SNEGSKA come from the germline V gene (reference sequence). The CDR3 loop is CSASVGGSLRGSDF. The CDR3 coding sequence is TGCAGTGCTAGTGTCGGGGGGAGCCTGAGAGGTTCGGACTTC.

This sequence joins TRBV14 and TRBJ1-2; D is unresolved. V was trimmed by 4 bases and J by 6 bases, leaving 12 bases between them. CDR3 size: 13 residues. Looked up from germline, CDR1 is SGHDN and CDR2 is FVKESK. The DNA for the CDR3 is TGTGCCAGCAGCCCCACAGAGTTCGATGGCTACACCTTC. Amino acid sequence: CASSPTEFDGYTF.

This clone was seen just once. The chain uses TRBV18 and TRBJ2-2; possible D gene TRBD1, 5 bases. The CDR3 totals 15 residues. CDR1 is KGHSH and CDR2 is LQKENI in the germline V gene. The germline V and J ends were trimmed by 3 bases and 2 bases, with 10 bases remaining between them. CDR3 in DNA: TGTGCCAGCTCACCCCGGACACAAAACACCGGGGAGCTGTTTTTT. Translation: CASSPRTQNTGELFF.

The chain joins TRBV6-4 to TRBJ2-7, with TRBD1 matching 7 bases. The J segment lost 0 bases and the V segment lost 6 bases, leaving 8 bases of the junction unmatched. Germline CDR1 reads MRHNA; CDR2 reads SNTAGT. CDR3 size: 15 residues. DNA of the CDR3: TGTGCCAGCAGAGACCAGACAGGGTACTCCTACGAGCAGTACTTC. It codes for CASRDQTGYSYEQYF.

The chain employs TRBV4-1 and TRBJ1-2; no clear D gene. V was shortened by 3 bases and J by 6 bases, with 11 bases between the two germline ends. Germline V gene data show CDR1 as MGHRA and CDR2 as YSYEKL. The CDR3 is made up of 13 amino acids. As DNA, the CDR3 is TGCGCCAGCAGCCAGACTTACTATGATGGCTACACCTTC. Its protein product is CASSQTYYDGYTF.